This T cell receptor (beta chain) was recovered during a study of cytomegalovirus exposure and HLA in healthy donors. Healthy donors of bone marrow made up the group. CDR1 is SEHNR and CDR2 is FQNEAQ in the germline V gene (reference sequence). The CDR3 extends over 14 amino acids. Trimming cost V 8 bases and J 1 base, with 11 bases left between them. A note on this clone: Its antigen is undetermined.

The PCR made use of 60 Vbeta and 13 Jbeta primers. The repertoire was sequenced with immunoSEQ multiplex PCR; TCRdb's copy has only in-frame clones and lacks some. This table holds roughly 180,000 clones, about 80% found once. Notes on the study in general: In a later analysis, donors in an Asian-associated ancestry cluster reportedly had fewer N-insertions in productive TCRs than the cohort mean. With high specificity and sensitivity, the classifier reportedly diagnosed cytomegalovirus status.

This TCR derives from a woman aged 55-69 years in good health and CMV-seropositive. This chain links TRBV7-9 with TRBJ2-2; D remains unclear. Sample: PBMCs. CDR3 nucleotides: TGTGCCAGCTCCCGCGTGCGGAACACCGGGGAGCTGTTTTTT. Translation: CASSRVRNTGELFF.